This TCR beta chain was obtained from a study of control samples from healthy donors and cancer patients. Clones were sequenced by immunoSEQ multiplex PCR, and TCRdb holds only the in-frame ones, with some missing. Found here are 130,000 or so clones, 85% to 95% of them singletons; the top ten hold around 13%. Trimming removed 6 bases from V and 3 bases from J, with 5 bases in between. Germline loops: CDR1 MNHEY, CDR2 SVGAGI. The CDR3 loop spans 11 amino acids. The chain joins TRBV6-5 to TRBJ1-1; D gene ambiguous. Material: blood. The receptor comes from a man aged 35-49 years in good health. Written as DNA, the CDR3 is TGTGCCAGCAGGCAGTACACTGAAGCTTTCTTT. The encoded protein is CASRQYTEAFF.